This TCR beta chain was observed in a study of shared clonotypes between healthy human individuals. Repertoires were generated with immunoSEQ multiplex PCR, while TCRdb's copy carries only in-frame clones and drops some. This repertoire shows around 500,000 clones, about 82% found once; its top ten account for roughly 13%. CDR3 length equals 14 residues. With 3 bases clipped from V and 4 bases from J, the junction kept 1 base outside the gene matches. CDR1 and CDR2 (germline): SGHRS, YFSETQ. This receptor was identified in a woman between 35 and 50 years old in good health. Some clones in this sample may be carry-over from other donors' samples. Specimen: PBMCs. V usage is TRBV5-1 and J usage is TRBJ2-2, with 9 bases that match TRBD2. The CDR3 nucleotides read TGCGCCAGCAGCTCGGGACTAGCCACCGGGGAGCTGTTTTTT. Its protein is CASSSGLATGELFF.